The sequence of this T cell receptor beta chain was determined in a study of PD-1 blockade in classical Hodgkin lymphoma. The V gene's germline CDR1 is SGHTA and CDR2 FQGNSA. CDR3 size: 15 residues. V lost 5 bases and J 0 bases, leaving 14 bases between the germline ends. With respect to this clone: The antigen remains undetermined.

The method was immunoSEQ multiplex PCR; TCRdb's version includes in-frame clones alone and lacks a portion of them. The sample yields 5,500 to 7,500 clones, 45% to 70% seen once. Each and every patient relapsed after autologous stem cell transplantation, and patients got differing brentuximab vedotin exposure. CD8+ T cells were isolated from thawed PBMCs by magnetic negative selection. Study results and limitations: Significant TCR diversity gains by C4D1 occurred in CD4+ but not CD8+ cells.

The material sequenced was CD8+ T cells from blood, taken at baseline. V is TRBV7-2 and J is TRBJ2-7; D may be TRBD2 (6 bases). This sequence was found in a human donor with classical Hodgkin lymphoma. CDR3 in DNA: TGTGCCAGCAGCCTCGGAGGAGGGAGCTCCTACGAGCAGTACTTC. Translated, it gives CASSLGGGSSYEQYF.